The clone carrying this T cell receptor beta chain was counted many times. Its antigen is not known. This entry is derived from a study of response to subunit inactivated influenza vaccine. Study-wide results and caveats: Authors proposed each seasonal influenza vaccination draws in few new T cells.

Trimming at V came to 6 bases and at J to 4 bases, leaving 5 bases not matched to a gene. The CDR3 is 14 residues long. TCRdb re-analysed the RT-PCR reads in MiXCR, keeping a single row per CDR3 protein. The table has hundreds of thousands of distinct CDR3 sequences, approximately 17% seen once; the top ten hold approximately 10%. V and J are TRBV12-3 or TRBV12-4 and TRBJ1-5; TRBD1 aligns across 8 bases. The receptor's source is a man between 45 and 60 years old who received an inactivated influenza vaccine. Sequences were derived from PBMCs from blood, sampled roughly 5 days after vaccination. The CDR3 loop reads CASRSGGRNQPQHF. The CDR3 nucleotides read TGTGCCAGCAGATCAGGGGGCAGGAATCAGCCCCAGCATTTT.